This T cell receptor beta chain was sequenced during a study of shared clonotypes between healthy human individuals. CDR1 is SGHDT, CDR2 YYEEEE, per germline. With 4 bases removed from V and 0 bases from J, the gap between germline ends came to 12 bases. The CDR3 is 15 residues long. Only in-frame clones appear in the TCRdb table, and some are missing; sequencing was by immunoSEQ multiplex PCR. The sample lists millions of clones; 95% were seen once. V usage is TRBV5-6 and J usage is TRBJ2-3; tentatively, D is TRBD2 (5 bases). This receptor was taken from a man between 18 and 35 years old in good health. Material for sequencing was naive CD4+ T cells sorted from blood. Indicated subset: CD45RA+ positively selected. This chain's CDR3 is CASSPEGRSTDTQYF. DNA for the CDR3: TGTGCCAGCAGCCCCGAGGGCCGTAGCACAGATACGCAGTATTTT.